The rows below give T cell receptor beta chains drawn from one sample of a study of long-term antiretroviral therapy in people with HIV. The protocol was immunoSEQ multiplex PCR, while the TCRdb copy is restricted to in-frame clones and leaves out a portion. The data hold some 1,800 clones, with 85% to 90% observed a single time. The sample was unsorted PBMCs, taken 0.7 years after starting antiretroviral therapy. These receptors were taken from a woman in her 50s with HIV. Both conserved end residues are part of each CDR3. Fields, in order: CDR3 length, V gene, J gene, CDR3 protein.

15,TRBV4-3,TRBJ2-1,CASSPTATRLNEQFF
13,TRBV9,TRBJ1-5,CASSVDPNQPQHF
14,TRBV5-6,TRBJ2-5,CASSLPEYQETQYF
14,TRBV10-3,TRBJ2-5,CAISESGFQETQYF
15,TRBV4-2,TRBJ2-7,CASSQDRGGLNEQYF
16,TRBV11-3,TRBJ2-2,CASSLEGSGATGELFF
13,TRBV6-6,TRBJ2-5,CASSRDPRETQYF
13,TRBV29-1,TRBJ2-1,CSVSTGGYNEQFF
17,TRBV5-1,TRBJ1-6,CASSSPQGLTDNSPLHF
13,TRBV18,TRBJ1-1,CASSRTGNTEAFF
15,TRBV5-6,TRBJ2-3,CASSFSGARTDTQYF
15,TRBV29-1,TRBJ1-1,CSVAPSGQGNTEAFF
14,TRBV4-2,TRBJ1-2,CASSQFDGNYGYTF
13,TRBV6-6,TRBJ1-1,CASSRRGTTEAFF
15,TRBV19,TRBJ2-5,CASKTAGGGQETQYF
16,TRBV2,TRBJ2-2,CASSEVAGRGTGELFF
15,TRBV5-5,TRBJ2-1,CASSPTTVTYNEQFF
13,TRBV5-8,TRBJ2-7,CASSLGTRREQYF
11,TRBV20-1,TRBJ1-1,CSAVRRTEAFF
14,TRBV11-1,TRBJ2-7,CASSWGGRDYEQYF
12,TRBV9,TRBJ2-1,CASSVAGSEQFF
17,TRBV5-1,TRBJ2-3,CASSLAEKLAGTDTQYF
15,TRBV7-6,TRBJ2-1,CASSLGLAGGGEQFF
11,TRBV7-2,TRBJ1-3,CASSPGNTIYF
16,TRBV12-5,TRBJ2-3,CASGLVHDRITDTQYF
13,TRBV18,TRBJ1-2,CATNKEGAKGYTF
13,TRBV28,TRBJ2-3,CASNSGGTDTQYF
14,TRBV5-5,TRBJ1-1,CASSLATGGTEAFF
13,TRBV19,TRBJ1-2,CASRDTGHYGYTF
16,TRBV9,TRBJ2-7,CASSALVAGAAYEQYF
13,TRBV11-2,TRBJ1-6,CASSRTGGSPLHF
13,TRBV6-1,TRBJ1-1,CASSRDRGTEAFF
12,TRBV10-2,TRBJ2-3,CATSPAADTQYF
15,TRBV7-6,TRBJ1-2,CASSLVEGGDYGYTF
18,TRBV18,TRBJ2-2,CASSPSALAGVNTGELFF
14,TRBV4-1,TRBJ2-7,CASSQDAGVREQYF
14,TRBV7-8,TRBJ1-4,CASSNLGGGEKLFF